The 10 T cell receptor beta chains in this list originate from one sample, sequenced in a study of vaccination and CD4 T cells after COVID-19. At the Johns Hopkins FTIC core, DNA taken from cultured CD4+ T cells was sequenced by way of the Oncomine TCR Beta short-read assay. TCRdb used MiXCR to reprocess the PCR reads, holding one entry per CDR3 protein. Of 11,000 or so distinct CDR3 sequences in the sample, around half are singletons; the top ten hold 20% to 25%. For these TCRs, the target antigens are not known. Stated treatment: roughly 10-day PBMC culture with coronavirus spike peptide pools or control peptides (ViraFEST assay). Sequencing input: CD4+ T cells from blood, cultured in vitro. These receptors all stem from a human donor who had recovered from COVID-19.

This clonotype has only a few counts. The J gene is TRBJ2-1, the V gene TRBV7-8; a possible D gene is TRBD2 (5 bases). Germline V gene lookup returns CDR1 SGHVS and CDR2 FQNEAQ. V shed 5 bases and J shed 7 bases, with 27 bases lying between them. The CDR3 length is 18 residues. CDR3 sequence reads: CASSLSAQTSLIRNEQFF. The CDR3 DNA sequence: TGTGCCAGCAGCCTTTCGGCCCAAACTAGTTTAATTCGGAATGAGCAGTTCTTC.

V is TRBV19 and J is TRBJ2-5; no reliable D call. Trimming removed 6 bases at V and 5 bases at J, with 19 bases between. The CDR3 is 15 amino acids. Germline V gene sequence: CDR1 LNHDA, CDR2 SQIVND (reference sequence). For the CDR3, the DNA is TGTGCCAGTAGGAGCGAGAGTACCCCCCGGGAGACCCAGTACTTC. It encodes CASRSESTPRETQYF. Complete variable domain (other parts from reference TRBV19 and TRBJ2-5): DGGITQSPKYLFRKEGQNVTLSCEQNLNHDAMYWYRQDPGQGLRLIYYSQIVNDFQKGDIAEGYSVSREKKESFPLTVTSAQKNPTAFYLCASRSESTPRETQYFGPGTRLLVL.

This clonotype was observed a handful of times. CDR3 loop: CASSGRDRHVRGGGIEPYEQYF. DNA for the CDR3: TGTGCCAGCAGCGGCCGGGACAGGCACGTTAGGGGTGGTGGAATCGAACCCTACGAGCAGTACTTC. The chain couples TRBV11-2 to TRBJ2-7; 8 bases agree with TRBD1. The ends lost 5 bases at V and 2 bases at J; junction bases unmatched: 29. From germline, CDR1 is SGHAT and CDR2 FQNNGV. The length of the CDR3 is 22 residues.

The rearrangement links TRBV19 to TRBJ2-1; 9 positions match TRBD2. This CDR3 has 17 amino acids. Germline V gives CDR1 LNHDA, CDR2 SQIVND (reference sequence). The trim removed 6 bases at V and 4 bases at J, leaving 13 bases unmatched. This CDR3 reads CASSPSGLANSYNEQFF. Written as DNA, the CDR3 is TGTGCCAGTAGCCCTTCCGGACTAGCGAATTCTTACAATGAGCAGTTCTTC.

The chain joins TRBV20-1 to TRBJ2-3; maybe TRBD2 (7 bases). This CDR3 has 16 amino acids. Trimming stripped 0 bases from V and 1 base from J, with 14 bases between. The V gene's germline CDR1 is DFQATT and CDR2 SNEGSKA (reference sequence). In nucleotides, the CDR3 is TGCAGTGCTAGAGAATATCGCGGGGGCCGCACAGATACGCAGTATTTT. Translating it yields CSAREYRGGRTDTQYF.

Concerning this clonotype: No DNA is shown, since the ends of the CDR3 on it are uncertain; the CDR3 is the one TCRdb lists. The rearrangement links TRBV7-5 to TRBJ1-6; no check of the table's D call, TRBD1, against the DNA was made. TRBV7-5 is assigned pseudogene status. The CDR3 totals 17 residues, both ends included. The CDR3 is CISVPEVGTVGNSPLHF.

The V gene is TRBV2, the J gene TRBJ2-7, with 10 bases aligning to TRBD2. The CDR3 is made up of 18 amino acids. Per germline, CDR1 SNHLY and CDR2 FYNNEI. V was pared by 2 bases and J by 3 bases, with 13 bases of the junction left unmatched. CDR3 sequence (DNA): TGTGCCAGCAGTGAATTGGAGCGGGAGGGGACATTCCTCTACGAGCAGTACTTC. It specifies CASSELEREGTFLYEQYF.

In this sample, this clonotype turned up a few times. The J gene is TRBJ2-7, the V gene TRBV15; D gene unclear. The germline V and J ends were trimmed by 1 base and 1 base, with 11 bases remaining between them. CDR1 is LNHNV and CDR2 is YYDKDF in the germline V gene (reference sequence). This CDR3 has 15 amino acids. The CDR3 protein is CATSRGPVGSYEQYF. The DNA for the CDR3 is TGTGCCACCAGCAGAGGTCCGGTAGGATCCTACGAGCAGTACTTC.

The V gene is TRBV6-5, the J gene TRBJ2-2; 11 nucleotides match TRBD2. The CDR3 sequence is 16 residues long. V gave up 2 bases and J gave up 5 bases; unmatched junction bases: 4. CDR1 and CDR2 from the germline V gene are MNHEY and SVGAGI. Written as DNA, the CDR3 is TGTGCCAGCAGTTACGGGACTAGCGGACGGACCGGGGAGCTGTTTTTT. It translates to CASSYGTSGRTGELFF.

The sample holds a few counts of this clonotype. This chain uses TRBV6-1 with TRBJ2-2; 8 bases align to TRBD2. Germline-derived CDR1 and CDR2 are MNHNS and SASEGT. CDR3 length: 13 residues. V was pared by 9 bases and J by 4 bases, with 4 bases of the junction left unmatched. The CDR3: CASQRETTGELFF. DNA for the CDR3: TGTGCCAGTCAGCGGGAGACCACCGGGGAGCTGTTTTTT.